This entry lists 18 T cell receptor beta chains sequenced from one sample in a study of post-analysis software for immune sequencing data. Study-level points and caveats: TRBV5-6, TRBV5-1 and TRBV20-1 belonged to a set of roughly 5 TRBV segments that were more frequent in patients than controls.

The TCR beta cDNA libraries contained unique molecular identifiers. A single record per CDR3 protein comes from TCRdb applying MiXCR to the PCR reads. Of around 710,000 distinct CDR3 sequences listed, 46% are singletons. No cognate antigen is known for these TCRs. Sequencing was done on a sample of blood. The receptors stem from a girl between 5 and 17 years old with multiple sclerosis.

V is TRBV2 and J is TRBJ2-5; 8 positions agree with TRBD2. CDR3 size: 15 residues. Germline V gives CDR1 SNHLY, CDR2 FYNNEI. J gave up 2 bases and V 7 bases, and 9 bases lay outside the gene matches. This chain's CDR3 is CASTKRLASQETQYF. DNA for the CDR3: TGTGCCAGCACTAAGCGACTAGCGTCACAAGAGACCCAGTACTTC.

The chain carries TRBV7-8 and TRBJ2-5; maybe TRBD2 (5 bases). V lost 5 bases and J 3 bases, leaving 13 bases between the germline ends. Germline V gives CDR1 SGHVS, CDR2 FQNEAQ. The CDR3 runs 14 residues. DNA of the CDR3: TGTGCCAGCAGCCAGCGGCTAGCAGAAGAGACCCAGTACTTC. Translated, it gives CASSQRLAEETQYF. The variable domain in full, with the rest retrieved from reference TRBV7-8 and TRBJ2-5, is GAGVSQSPRYKVAKRGQDVALRCDPISGHVSLFWYQQALGQGPEFLTYFQNEAQLDKSGLPSDRFFAERPEGSVSTLKIQRTQQEDSAVYLCASSQRLAEETQYFGPGTRLLVL.

This CDR3 reads CASSLDGGYYGYTF. The CDR3 nucleotides are TGCGCCAGCAGCTTGGATGGGGGATACTATGGCTACACCTTC. The genes are TRBV5-1 and TRBJ1-2; tentatively, D is TRBD1 (5 bases). Looked up from germline, CDR1 is SGHRS and CDR2 is YFSETQ. V was clipped by 0 bases and J by 3 bases, with 9 bases between them. The CDR3 loop spans 14 amino acids.

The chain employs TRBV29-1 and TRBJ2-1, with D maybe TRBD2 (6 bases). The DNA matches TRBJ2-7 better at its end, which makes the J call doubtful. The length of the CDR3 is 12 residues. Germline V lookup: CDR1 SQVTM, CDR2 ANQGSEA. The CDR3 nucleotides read TGCAGTGGCGGGGAGTCGGCGGGCGAGCAGTACTTC. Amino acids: CSGGESAGEQYF.

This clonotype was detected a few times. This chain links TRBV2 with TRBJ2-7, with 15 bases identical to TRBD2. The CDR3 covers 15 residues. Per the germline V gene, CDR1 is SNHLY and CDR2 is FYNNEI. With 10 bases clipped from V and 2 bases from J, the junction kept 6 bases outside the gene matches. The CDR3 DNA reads TGTGCCACCCTTGGGACTAGCGGGAGGACCTACGAGCAGTACTTC. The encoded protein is CATLGTSGRTYEQYF. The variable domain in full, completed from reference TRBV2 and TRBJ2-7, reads EPEVTQTPSHQVTQMGQEVILRCVPISNHLYFYWYRQILGQKVEFLVSFYNNEISEKSEIFDDQFSVERPDGSNFTLKIRSTKLEDSAMYFCATLGTSGRTYEQYFGPGTRLTVT.

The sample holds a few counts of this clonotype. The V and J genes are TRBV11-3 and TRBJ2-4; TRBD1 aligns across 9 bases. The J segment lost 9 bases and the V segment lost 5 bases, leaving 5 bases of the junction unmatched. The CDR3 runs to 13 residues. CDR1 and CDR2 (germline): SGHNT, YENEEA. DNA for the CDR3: TGTGCCAGCAGCGTACCGGGACAGGGCATTCAGTACTTC. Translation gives CASSVPGQGIQYF.

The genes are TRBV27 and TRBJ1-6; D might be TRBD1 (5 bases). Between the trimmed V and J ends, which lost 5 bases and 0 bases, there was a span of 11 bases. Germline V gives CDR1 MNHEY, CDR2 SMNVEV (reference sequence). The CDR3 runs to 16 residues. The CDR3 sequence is CASSLRGSSYNSPLHF. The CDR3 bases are TGTGCCAGCAGTCTCCGGGGCAGCTCCTATAATTCACCCCTCCACTTT.

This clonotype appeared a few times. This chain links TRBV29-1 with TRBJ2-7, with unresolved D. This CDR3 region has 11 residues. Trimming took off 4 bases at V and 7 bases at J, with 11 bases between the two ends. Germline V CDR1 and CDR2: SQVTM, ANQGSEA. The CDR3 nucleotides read TGCAGCGTTGCCCAGCGTGTTGAGCAGTACTTC. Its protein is CSVAQRVEQYF.

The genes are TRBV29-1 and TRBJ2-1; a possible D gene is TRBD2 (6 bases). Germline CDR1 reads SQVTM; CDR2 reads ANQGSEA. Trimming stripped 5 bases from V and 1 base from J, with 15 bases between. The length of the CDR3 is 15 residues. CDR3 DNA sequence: TGCAGCGTTCCTAGCGAATACGGGTCCTACAATGAGCAGTTCTTC. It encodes CSVPSEYGSYNEQFF.

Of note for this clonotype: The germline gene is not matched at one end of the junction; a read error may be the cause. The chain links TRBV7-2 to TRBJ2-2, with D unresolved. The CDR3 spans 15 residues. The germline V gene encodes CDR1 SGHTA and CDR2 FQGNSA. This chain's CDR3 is CASSWVVRNTGELFF. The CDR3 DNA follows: TGCGCCAGCAGCTGGGTGGTCCGGAACACCGGGGAGCTGTTTTTT.

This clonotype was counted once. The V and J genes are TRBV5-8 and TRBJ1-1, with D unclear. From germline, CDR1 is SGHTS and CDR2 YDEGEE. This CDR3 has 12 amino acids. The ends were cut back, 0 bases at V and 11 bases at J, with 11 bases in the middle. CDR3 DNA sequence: TGTGCCAGCAGCTTGGAAGGAAGGGAGGCTTTCTTT. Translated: CASSLEGREAFF.

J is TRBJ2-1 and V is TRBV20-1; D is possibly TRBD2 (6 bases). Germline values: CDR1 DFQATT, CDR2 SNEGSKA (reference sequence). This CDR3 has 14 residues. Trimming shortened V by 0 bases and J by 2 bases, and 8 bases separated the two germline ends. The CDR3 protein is CSAREAGPYNEQFF. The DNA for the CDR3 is TGCAGTGCTAGAGAGGCGGGACCCTACAATGAGCAGTTCTTC.

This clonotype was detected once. The CDR3 DNA is TGCAGTGCTAGGTCGTTTGGCTACACCTTC. This encodes CSARSFGYTF. The V and J genes are TRBV20-1 and TRBJ1-2; D gene ambiguous. The V gene's germline CDR1 is DFQATT and CDR2 SNEGSKA (reference sequence). Trimming took 3 bases from V and 7 from J, leaving 6 bases between them. The CDR3 is made up of 10 amino acids.

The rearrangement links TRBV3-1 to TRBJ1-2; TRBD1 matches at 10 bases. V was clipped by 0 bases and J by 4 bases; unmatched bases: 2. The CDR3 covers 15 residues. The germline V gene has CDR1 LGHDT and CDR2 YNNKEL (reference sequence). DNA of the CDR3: TGTGCCAGCAGCCAAGACGGACAGGGGGTCTATGGCTACACCTTC. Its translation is CASSQDGQGVYGYTF. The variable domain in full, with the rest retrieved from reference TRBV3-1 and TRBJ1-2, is DTAVSQTPKYLVTQMGNDKSIKCEQNLGHDTMYWYKQDSKKFLKIMFSYNNKELIINETVPNRFSPKSPDKAHLNLHINSLELGDSAVYFCASSQDGQGVYGYTFGSGTRLTVV.

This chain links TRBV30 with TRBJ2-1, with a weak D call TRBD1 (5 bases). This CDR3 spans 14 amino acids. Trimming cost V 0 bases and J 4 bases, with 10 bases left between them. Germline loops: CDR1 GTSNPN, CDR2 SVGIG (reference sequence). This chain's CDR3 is CAWSVGAGYNEQFF. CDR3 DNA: TGTGCCTGGAGTGTAGGGGCTGGGTACAATGAGCAGTTCTTC. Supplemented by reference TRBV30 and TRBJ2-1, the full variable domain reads SQTIHQWPATLVQPVGSPLSLECTVEGTSNPNLYWYRQAAGRGLQLLFYSVGIGQISSEVPQNLSASRPQDRQFILSSKKLLLSDSGFYLCAWSVGAGYNEQFFGPGTRLTVL.

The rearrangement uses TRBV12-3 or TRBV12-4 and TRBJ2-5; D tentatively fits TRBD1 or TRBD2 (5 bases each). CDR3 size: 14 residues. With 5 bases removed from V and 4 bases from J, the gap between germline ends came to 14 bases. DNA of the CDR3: TGTGCCAGCAGTCAGGGTCTCGGGGCAGAGACCCAGTACTTC. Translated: CASSQGLGAETQYF.

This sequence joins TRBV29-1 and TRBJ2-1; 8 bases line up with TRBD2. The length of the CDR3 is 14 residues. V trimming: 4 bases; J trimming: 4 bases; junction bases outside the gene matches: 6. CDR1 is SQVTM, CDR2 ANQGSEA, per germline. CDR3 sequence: CSVVTSETYNEQFF. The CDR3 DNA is TGCAGCGTTGTGACTAGCGAAACTTACAATGAGCAGTTCTTC.

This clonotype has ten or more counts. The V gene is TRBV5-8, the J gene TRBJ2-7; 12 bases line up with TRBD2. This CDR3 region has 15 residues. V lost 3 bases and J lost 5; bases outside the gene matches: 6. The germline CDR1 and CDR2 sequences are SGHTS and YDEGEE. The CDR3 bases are TGTGCCAGCAGCTCGGGACTAGCGGGCCCCAACGAGCAGTACTTC. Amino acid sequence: CASSSGLAGPNEQYF.